This passage covers 27 T cell receptor beta chains from one sample sequenced in a study of T cell repertoires in cytomegalovirus infection. No antigens are known for them. Using its own MiXCR run on the reads, TCRdb lists one record per CDR3 protein. The sample carries 650,000 to 900,000 distinct CDR3 sequences, about 31% recorded once. The specimen comprised cultured CD8+ T cells from PBMCs, sampled from culture after CMV antigen stimulation. Every receptor here comes from a human donor in good health (CMV status not recorded). Some clones in this sample may be carry-over from other donors' samples.

This CDR3 reads CASSYIGDEQFF. DNA of the CDR3: TGTGCCAGCAGTTACATCGGGGATGAGCAGTTCTTC. This rearrangement joins TRBV6-5 to TRBJ2-1; D is perhaps TRBD2 (5 bases). Germline-derived CDR1 and CDR2 are MNHEY and SVGAGI. CDR3 length: 12 amino acids. Trimming removed 2 bases at V and 8 bases at J, with 7 bases between.

The table lists this clonotype with many counts. The chain joins TRBV7-8 to TRBJ1-5; D perhaps matches TRBD1 (5 bases). The germline gives CDR1 SGHVS, CDR2 FQNEAQ. CDR3 size: 16 residues. Deletions cut 4 bases from V and 0 bases from J, with 13 bases between. The CDR3 region is CASSYGRQYSNQPQHF. CDR3 coding DNA: TGTGCCAGCAGCTACGGAAGACAGTATAGCAATCAGCCCCAGCATTTT.

In this sample, this clonotype turned up a few times. The chain combines TRBV7-9 with TRBJ2-2; D is perhaps TRBD1 (6 bases). Trimming took off 6 bases at V and 1 base at J, with 12 bases between the two ends. This CDR3 is 15 amino acids long. Germline-derived CDR1 and CDR2 are SEHNR and FQNEAQ (reference sequence). Here the CDR3 DNA reads TGTGCCAGCAGAATACCGGGACAGAACACCGGGGAGCTGTTTTTT. This gives the protein CASRIPGQNTGELFF.

The chain recombines TRBV10-3 with TRBJ2-1; D may correspond to TRBD1 or TRBD2 (8 bases each). V was pared by 6 bases and J by 4 bases, with 22 bases between. The germline V gene has CDR1 ENHRY and CDR2 SYGVKD. CDR3 length: 17 amino acids. CDR3 amino acids: CAISGGAGDRIYNEQFF. The CDR3 DNA follows: TGTGCCATCAGCGGGGGGGCAGGGGACAGGATTTACAATGAGCAGTTCTTC.

The chain is built from TRBV7-6 and TRBJ1-6; tentatively, D is TRBD1 (6 bases). CDR1 and CDR2 from the germline V gene are SGHVS and FNYEAQ. The CDR3 has 14 residues. V shed 4 bases and J shed 10 bases, with 14 bases lying between them. In DNA form, the CDR3 reads TGTGCCAGCAGCTCCGGGGGGGGCACATCACCCCTCCACTTT. It is translated as CASSSGGGTSPLHF.

The chain uses TRBV28 and TRBJ2-1; the D is unclear. This CDR3 is built from 16 residues. Between the trimmed V and J ends, which lost 3 bases and 6 bases, there was a span of 18 bases. Germline CDR1 reads MDHEN; CDR2 reads SYDVKM. In DNA, the CDR3 is TGTGCCAGCAGTTTCCCGCCCCGGGTTCTTCCCAATGAGCAGTTCTTC. Residues: CASSFPPRVLPNEQFF.

This chain joins TRBV10-2 and TRBJ1-1, with D possibly TRBD1 on 5 matching bases. Looked up from germline, CDR1 is WSHSY and CDR2 is SAAADI. The CDR3 consists of 13 residues. V lost 7 bases and J 2 bases, leaving 11 bases between the germline ends. The DNA for the CDR3 is TGCGCCAGCAAGACAGACTATAACACTGAAGCTTTCTTT. Translating gives CASKTDYNTEAFF.

The V call is TRBV12-3 or TRBV12-4, the J call TRBJ2-7; D remains unclear. The V end lost 3 bases, the J end lost 7 bases, and 10 bases lay between the germline ends. This CDR3 has 12 amino acids. DNA for the CDR3: TGTGCCAGCAGTTTTTTGCTGTTGGAGCAGTACTTC. Its protein product is CASSFLLLEQYF.

The table lists this clonotype with many counts. This chain connects TRBV7-2 to TRBJ2-1; maybe TRBD2 (5 bases). Germline lookup yields CDR1 SGHTA and CDR2 FQGNSA. The V end lost 2 bases, the J end lost 2 bases, and 10 bases lay between the germline ends. The length of the CDR3 is 15 residues. CDR3 residues: CASSLRAATYNEQFF. As DNA, the CDR3 is TGTGCCAGCAGCTTACGAGCGGCAACCTACAATGAGCAGTTCTTC.

The V gene is TRBV12-5, the J gene TRBJ2-7, with D unresolved. This CDR3 contains 16 residues. Trimming took off 3 bases at V and 7 bases at J, with 22 bases between the two ends. Germline loops: CDR1 LGHNT, CDR2 FRNRAP. This CDR3 is CASGFPLEQVLEEQYF. Here the CDR3 DNA reads TGTGCTAGTGGTTTTCCTCTCGAGCAGGTTCTTGAAGAGCAGTACTTC. Full variable domain (outside the CDR3, taken from reference TRBV12-5 and TRBJ2-7): DARVTQTPRHKVTEMGQEVTMRCQPILGHNTVFWYRQTMMQGLELLAYFRNRAPLDDSGMPKDRFSAEMPDATLATLKIQPSEPRDSAVYFCASGFPLEQVLEEQYFGPGTRLTVT.

The V gene is TRBV20-1, the J gene TRBJ2-7, with D possibly matching TRBD2 (5 bases). V was pared by 6 bases and J by 2 bases, with 11 bases between. CDR3 length: 12 residues. The germline gives CDR1 DFQATT, CDR2 SNEGSKA (reference sequence). Here the CDR3 DNA reads TGCAGTGCAAACGGGGAAACCTACGAGCAGTACGTC. Protein product: CSANGETYEQYV.

This clonotype was recorded a few times. The chain carries TRBV28 and TRBJ2-5, with D possibly matching TRBD2 (6 bases). Trimming removed 10 bases from V and 2 bases from J, with 17 bases in between. The CDR3 covers 14 residues. Germline V lookup: CDR1 MDHEN, CDR2 SYDVKM. The DNA for the CDR3 is TGTGCCACTGGAGGGGTTGGTGGACAAGAGACCCAGTACTTC. Translating it yields CATGGVGGQETQYF.

The gene calls are TRBV4-1 and TRBJ1-5; 8 nucleotides agree with TRBD1. This CDR3 has 14 residues. Germline values: CDR1 MGHRA, CDR2 YSYEKL. The trim removed 4 bases at V and 6 bases at J, leaving 5 bases unmatched. The CDR3 DNA is TGCGCCAGCAGCCCCTACACAGGGGGTCAGCCCCAGCATTTT. Its translation is CASSPYTGGQPQHF.

This rearrangement joins TRBV12-5 to TRBJ2-5, with TRBD2 matching over 10 bases. The V gene end was trimmed by 5 bases and the J gene end by 5 bases; junction bases not matched to a gene: 17. This CDR3 has 18 amino acids. Germline lookup yields CDR1 LGHNT and CDR2 FRNRAP. CDR3 in amino acids: CASGLRLAGLLTGETQYF. CDR3 DNA: TGTGCTAGTGGTCTCCGACTAGCGGGCCTTCTCACGGGGGAGACCCAGTACTTC.

The chain employs TRBV15 and TRBJ2-5; 9 positions agree with TRBD1. The CDR3 covers 15 residues. The V and J ends lost 5 bases and 4 bases, in that order; junction bases with no gene match: 8. Germline CDR1 reads LNHNV; CDR2 reads YYDKDF (reference sequence). The CDR3 sequence: CATSPWDRATETQYF. As DNA, the CDR3 is TGTGCCACCAGCCCCTGGGACAGGGCAACAGAGACCCAGTACTTC.

This clonotype was counted a few times. CDR3 DNA sequence: TGTGCTAATGGGGGCTGGAGCTCCTACAATGAGCAGTTCTTC. Encoded protein: CANGGWSSYNEQFF. The chain joins TRBV6-1 to TRBJ2-1; possibly TRBD1 for D (6 bases). There are 14 residues in the CDR3. The germline V gene encodes CDR1 MNHNS and CDR2 SASEGT.

The chain joins TRBV12-3 or TRBV12-4 to TRBJ1-6; D call uncertain. This CDR3 has 16 amino acids. Trimming stripped 4 bases from V and 0 bases from J, with 10 bases between. CDR3 nucleotides: TGTGCCAGCAGTTATGACACTAGCTCCTATAATTCACCCCTCCACTTT. Its protein product is CASSYDTSSYNSPLHF.

This clonotype was seen a handful of times. At one end the junction does not follow the germline gene, possibly because of a read error. The chain combines TRBV27 with TRBJ1-5; no clear D gene. The CDR3 has 17 amino acids. Germline V lookup: CDR1 MNHEY, CDR2 SMNVEV (reference sequence). This CDR3 reads CANSIGPGTDSNQPQHF. For the CDR3, the DNA is TGTGCCAACAGTATAGGACCAGGAACTGATAGCAATCAGCCCCAGCATTTT.

This chain's CDR3 is CASSPRSGGDEQYF. CDR3 in DNA: TGTGCCAGCAGCCCCAGGAGCGGGGGGGACGAGCAGTACTTC. The V gene is TRBV6-6, the J gene TRBJ2-7; the match to TRBD2 covers 10 bases. CDR3 length: 14 amino acids. The V gene end was trimmed by 6 bases and the J gene end by 5 bases; junction bases not matched to a gene: 7. Germline V gene lookup returns CDR1 MNHNY and CDR2 SVGAGI (reference sequence).

Remarks on this clonotype: A read error may explain this, as a much larger clone is one base away. This chain links TRBV7-2 with TRBJ2-1; D gene uncertain. Germline loops: CDR1 SGHTA, CDR2 FQGNSA. The CDR3 is 15 amino acids. The chain's CDR3 is CASGLSLLSYNEQFF. For the CDR3, the DNA is TGTGCCAGCGGCTTAAGTCTACTCTCCTACAATGAGCAGTTCTTC.

This clonotype was seen only a few times. The rearrangement joins TRBV11-2 to TRBJ1-2, with 8 bases lining up with TRBD1. V trimming: 3 bases; J trimming: 6 bases; junction bases outside the gene matches: 3. Germline V CDR1 and CDR2: SGHAT, FQNNGV. The CDR3 consists of 13 residues. CDR3 sequence: CASSLTGEDGYTF. The CDR3 coding sequence is TGTGCCAGCAGCTTGACAGGGGAGGATGGCTACACCTTC.

This clonotype was picked up a small number of times. J is TRBJ2-5 and V is TRBV7-6; D gene uncertain. CDR3 size: 16 residues. Germline V gene lookup returns CDR1 SGHVS and CDR2 FNYEAQ. V lost 0 bases, J lost 4 bases, and 15 bases lay in between. The CDR3 spells CASSLAPWGMGETQYF. CDR3 bases: TGTGCCAGCAGCTTAGCCCCGTGGGGAATGGGAGAGACCCAGTACTTC.

The chain employs TRBV6-1 and TRBJ2-1; 8 bases are a match to TRBD1. After removal of 2 bases from V and 2 bases from J, the junction contained 5 bases not matched to a gene. The CDR3 runs 16 residues. Germline CDR1 and CDR2: MNHNS and SASEGT. CDR3 DNA sequence: TGTGCCAGCAGTGAACCTAAGACAGGGGCCTACAATGAGCAGTTCTTC. It yields the protein CASSEPKTGAYNEQFF.

With regard to this clonotype: Because the CDR3 is missing its conserved closing phenylalanine or tryptophan, this is likely a read error. V is TRBV19 and J is TRBJ1-1; D uncertain. V was trimmed by 9 bases and J by 0 bases, leaving 17 bases between them. The CDR3 contains 15 residues. CDR1 LNHDA and CDR2 SQIVND come from the germline V gene (reference sequence). The CDR3 sequence is CASLGPDTLNTEAFL. CDR3 DNA: TGTGCCAGCCTCGGACCTGACACACTGAACACTGAAGCTTTCTTA.

CDR3 region: CAISEPGVGYNEQFF. As DNA, the CDR3 is TGTGCCATCAGTGAACCAGGGGTAGGTTACAATGAGCAGTTCTTC. This sequence joins TRBV10-3 and TRBJ2-1; tentatively, D is TRBD1 (6 bases). Germline V gene lookup returns CDR1 ENHRY and CDR2 SYGVKD. The CDR3 runs to 15 residues. Trimming stripped 3 bases from V and 4 bases from J, with 13 bases between.

The chain links TRBV12-5 to TRBJ2-7, with a possible D match to TRBD2 (5 bases). CDR1 and CDR2 from the germline V gene are LGHNT and FRNRAP. CDR3 length equals 15 residues. With 0 bases removed from V and 4 bases from J, the gap between germline ends came to 13 bases. The CDR3 sequence is CASGLVPHTGYEQYF. As DNA, the CDR3 is TGTGCTAGTGGTTTGGTCCCACATACGGGATACGAGCAGTACTTC.

The gene calls are TRBV27 and TRBJ2-6; the match to TRBD1 covers 7 bases. The CDR3 spans 19 residues. The germline V gene encodes CDR1 MNHEY and CDR2 SMNVEV (reference sequence). J lost 2 bases, V lost 3 bases, and 13 bases had no gene match. CDR3 sequence reads: CASSFLGQDSKAGANVLTF. The DNA of the CDR3 is TGTGCCAGCAGTTTTCTAGGACAGGATTCTAAAGCTGGGGCCAACGTCCTGACTTTC.